This record concerns one T cell receptor beta chain sequence. Its target is not known. The data were produced by immunoSEQ multiplex PCR, yet TCRdb's version contains in-frame clones alone and is incomplete. Here the sample spans about 170,000 clones, roughly 90% being singletons. Germline values: CDR1 GTSNPN, CDR2 SVGIG (reference sequence). The CDR3 length is 13 residues. The V and J ends lost 4 bases and 3 bases respectively, with 12 bases between them. This record comes from a study of radiation and T cells in renal cell carcinoma. Time point of the sample: blood 4 weeks post-SBRT, at nephrectomy. As for treatment: 15 Gy SBRT to primary tumor, nephrectomy 4 weeks later. Nephrectomy followed 15 Gy stereotactic body radiation by 4 weeks. Blood was sampled at baseline, 2 weeks and 4 weeks after SBRT. The tumor was a clear cell renal cell carcinoma. Study-level results: From baseline, blood top tumor clonotypes peaked at 2 weeks post-radiation.

V gene TRBV30 combines with J gene TRBJ1-1, with D uncertain. The sequence was obtained from a woman between 45 and 60 years old with renal cell carcinoma. Sequenced here: blood, sampled from a patient whose treatment included radiotherapy and nephrectomy. CDR3 region: CAWTPGVDTEAFF. The CDR3 nucleotides are TGTGCCTGGACCCCCGGTGTAGACACTGAAGCTTTCTTT.